This is a list of T cell receptor beta chains from one sample in a study of molecular identifiers for immune sequencing clone quantification. TCRdb reanalysed the PCR reads using MiXCR and keeps one entry per CDR3 protein. This table has about 640,000 distinct CDR3 sequences, 15% to 20% appearing once. Source material: naive CD8+ T cells from blood, with Jurkat cell RNA spiked in. These receptor sequences come from a human donor in good health. Some libraries in this study had Jurkat cell RNA spiked in. Each CDR3 is given with its conserved first and last residue. The D gene is left open where the match is weak. Rows may omit the clone size; those that give it use once, few, many or a size class.

NA	TRBV18	many	TRBJ2-3	CASSPSTLPGSSTDTQYF	TGTGCCAGCTCACCCTCTACCCTTCCTGGCAGCAGCACAGATACGCAGTATTTT
NA	TRBV7-9	many	TRBJ2-7	CASSHPDSSYEQYF	TGTGCCAGCAGCCACCCTGACAGCTCCTACGAGCAGTACTTC
NA	TRBV4-1	NA	TRBJ1-4	CASSQDQGFGNEKLFF	TGCGCCAGCAGCCAAGATCAGGGGTTCGGTAATGAAAAACTGTTTTTT
NA	TRBV14	many	TRBJ2-7	CASSQAGAYEQYF	TGTGCCAGCAGCCAAGCAGGGGCCTACGAGCAGTACTTC
TRBD2	TRBV20-1	many	TRBJ2-3	CSADGAVGERGDKSTDTQYF	TGCAGTGCTGACGGTGCTGTCGGCGAGCGGGGGGACAAAAGCACAGATACGCAGTATTTT
NA	TRBV9	NA	TRBJ2-3	CGSSVSLEGTDTQYF	TGTGGCAGCAGCGTATCCTTGGAAGGCACAGATACGCAGTATTTT
NA	TRBV27	many	TRBJ1-2	CASSLLGRNYGYTF	TGTGCCAGCAGTTTATTAGGGAGGAACTATGGCTACACCTTC
NA	TRBV12-3/TRBV12-4	NA	TRBJ2-7	CAISAQGVQGTYEQYF	TGTGCCATCAGTGCTCAGGGTGTGCAGGGGACCTACGAGCAGTACTTC
NA	TRBV5-6	many	TRBJ1-1	CASSLAGPNTEAFF	TGTGCCAGCAGCTTGGCCGGGCCAAACACTGAAGCTTTCTTT
NA	TRBV6-5	few	TRBJ2-1	CASLAEGGDEQFF	TGTGCCAGCTTAGCGGAGGGGGGGGATGAGCAGTTCTTC
NA	TRBV4-3	many	TRBJ2-7	CASSQEPSGTSYEQYF	TGCGCCAGCAGCCAAGAGCCCAGCGGGACATCCTACGAGCAGTACTTC
NA	TRBV29-1	many	TRBJ2-5	CSVEGWGLNQETQYF	TGCAGCGTTGAAGGATGGGGCTTAAATCAAGAGACCCAGTACTTC
NA	TRBV4-3	many	TRBJ1-1	CASSQDIGLNTEAFF	TGCGCCAGCAGCCAAGATATAGGGTTGAACACTGAAGCTTTCTTT
NA	TRBV10-2	many	TRBJ1-1	CASRETVAEAFF	TGCGCCAGCAGAGAGACAGTGGCTGAAGCTTTCTTT
TRBD2	TRBV2	NA	TRBJ2-4	CASSEAGGGTKNIQYF	TGTGCCAGCAGTGAAGCGGGGGGGGGGACCAAAAACATTCAGTACTTC
NA	TRBV6-1	many	TRBJ2-7	CASSEGWGFEQYF	TGTGCCAGCAGTGAAGGCTGGGGGTTCGAGCAGTACTTC
NA	TRBV24-1	many	TRBJ1-2	CATSRQDHNYGYTF	TGTGCCACCAGCCGACAGGATCATAACTATGGCTACACCTTC
NA	TRBV4-3	many	TRBJ1-1	CASSQDRTGGGTEAFF	TGCGCCAGCAGCCAAGATAGGACCGGGGGAGGCACTGAAGCTTTCTTT
NA	TRBV4-1	many	TRBJ2-3	CASSQDHGTTGDTQYF	TGCGCCAGCAGCCAAGATCATGGGACGACGGGAGATACGCAGTATTTT
NA	TRBV6-4	few	TRBJ2-7	CASSARAAGLSYEQYF	TGTGCCAGCAGTGCTCGAGCAGCGGGCCTCTCCTACGAGCAGTACTTC
NA	TRBV5-1	many	TRBJ1-1	CASSSTWGPTEAFF	TGCGCCAGCAGCTCGACCTGGGGCCCCACTGAAGCTTTCTTT
TRBD2	TRBV11-2	few	TRBJ2-7	CASSSPLTSGRHEQYF	TGTGCCAGCAGCTCCCCCTTGACTAGCGGGAGGCACGAGCAGTACTTC
NA	TRBV6-2/TRBV6-3	NA	TRBJ2-7	CASSRRDVTYEQYF	TGTGCCAGCAGTCGCCGGGACGTAACCTACGAGCAGTACTTC
NA	TRBV2	many	TRBJ2-7	CASGAGTPHEQYF	TGTGCCAGCGGCGCAGGAACTCCTCACGAGCAGTACTTC
NA	TRBV2	many	TRBJ1-5	CASSELQNNQPQHF	TGTGCCAGCAGTGAACTACAGAACAATCAGCCCCAGCATTTT
NA	TRBV4-1	NA	TRBJ1-4	CASSQESRGGEKLFF	TGCGCCAGCAGCCAAGAGTCCAGGGGTGGTGAAAAACTGTTTTTT
TRBD2	TRBV20-1	NA	TRBJ2-3	CSARDLLGLAGGLSTDTQYF	TGCAGTGCTAGAGATCTCTTAGGACTAGCGGGAGGATTGAGCACAGATACGCAGTATTTT
NA	TRBV20-1	many	TRBJ2-7	CSARSAGPLYEQYF	TGCAGTGCTAGATCTGCGGGTCCCCTCTACGAGCAGTACTTC
NA	TRBV20-1	few	TRBJ2-7	CSANPPVLDSHQAEQYF	TGCAGTGCTAACCCCCCTGTCCTAGACAGCCACCAAGCCGAGCAGTACTTC
NA	TRBV7-8	few	TRBJ1-2	CASSLASSLAFGYTF	TGTGCCAGCAGCTTAGCTTCATCGCTCGCGTTTGGCTACACCTTC
TRBD2	TRBV3-1	NA	TRBJ2-3	CASSPSGVSKDTQYF	TGTGCCAGCAGCCCTAGCGGGGTTAGCAAAGATACGCAGTATTTT
NA	TRBV18	many	TRBJ2-2	CASSPPGLGELFF	TGCGCCAGCAGCCCCCCAGGGCTCGGGGAGCTGTTTTTT
NA	TRBV13	NA	TRBJ2-2	CASRGGGTNTGELFF	TGTGCCAGCCGAGGAGGGGGTACGAACACCGGGGAGCTGTTTTTT
NA	TRBV7-9	few	TRBJ2-6	CASSLRGSSGANVLTF	TGTGCCAGCAGCCTAAGGGGGAGCTCTGGGGCCAACGTCCTGACTTTC
TRBD1	TRBV5-5	NA	TRBJ2-6	CASSLGTGSSGANVLTF	TGTGCCAGCAGCTTGGGGACAGGCAGCTCTGGGGCCAACGTCCTGACTTTC
NA	TRBV12-3/TRBV12-4	few	TRBJ2-5	CASSSLRGTQETQYF	TGTGCCAGCAGCTCTTTGAGGGGAACACAAGAGACCCAGTACTTC
NA	TRBV28	many	TRBJ2-7	CASSFLLAREQYF	TGTGCCAGCAGTTTTCTCCTTGCCCGCGAGCAGTACTTC